At least ten counts were recorded for the clone carrying this T cell receptor beta chain. Sample time point: newly diagnosed GD, antithyroid drugs for less than 3 months. TCR sequences were obtained from RNA taken from PBMCs. The data derive from a study of regulatory T cells in long-lasting Graves disease. Building the TCR beta libraries relied on iRepertoire HTBI primers, and CDR3 regions underwent Arm-PCR. TCRdb re-analysed the multiplex PCR reads in MiXCR, keeping a single row per CDR3 protein. The sample has under 700,000 distinct CDR3 sequences; 15% to 20% are singletons. CDR3 length: 13 amino acids. CDR1 is ENHRY and CDR2 is SYGVKD in the germline V gene. The V end was cut by 7 bases, the J end by 3 bases, with 11 bases between. The same sample was also used in a study of T cells in Graves' hyperthyroidism and ophthalmopathy. According to that study: Graves' hyperthyroidism was deemed stable absent ophthalmopathy progression within 18 months. Carried out on the TCR CDR3, a first-round RT-PCR used the HTBI primer set. Blood also held most thyroid clonotypes expanded beyond 0.001.

This TCR came from a woman between 40 and 65 years old with Graves disease. The V and J genes are TRBV10-3 and TRBJ2-3; either TRBD1 or TRBD2 may fit D (5 bases each). This specimen consisted of peripheral blood mononuclear cells (PBMCs), obtained at new diagnosis, from a patient treated with antithyroid drugs. The CDR3 DNA reads as TGTGCCATCATGGGGGTTTCGACAGATACGCAGTATTTT. Translating gives CAIMGVSTDTQYF.